The rows below give T cell receptor beta chains drawn from one sample of a study of regulatory and conventional T cells in RAG deficiency. Here immunoSEQ multiplex PCR was the method, and the copy in TCRdb shows in-frame clones only, minus some. The sample has around 29,000 clones; 75% to 95% are singletons. These data were also filed under a second study, of regulatory T cells.

Sequenced sample: Tregs sorted from blood. Receptors originate from a human donor in good health. Both conserved end residues are part of each CDR3.

>TRBJ1-2|14|TRBV5-1
CASSLEPEVYGYTF
>TRBJ2-5|16|TRBV5-6
CASSSVLAGSRETQYF
>TRBJ1-2|15|TRBV6-6
CASRSSPGQGHGYTF
>TRBJ2-1|19|TRBV7-3
CASSLNIGLAGAIYNEQFF
>TRBJ2-1|18|TRBV5-1
CASSRQWHSGGTYNEQFF
>TRBJ2-5|14|TRBV10-3
CAISSGTGTETQYF
>TRBJ2-3|18|TRBV10-1
CASSPGLAGGPRTDTQYF
>TRBJ1-4|16|TRBV2
CASRTTGFATNEKLFF
>TRBJ1-2|12|TRBV11-2
CASTLAGRGYTF
>TRBJ1-2|15|TRBV21-1
CASSKAQGCDYGYTF
>TRBJ1-2|14|TRBV7-9
CASSLGGQDYGYTF
>TRBJ1-2|15|TRBV19
CASSIWRGRDYGYTF
>TRBJ1-6|11|TRBV6-1
CVNGRNSPLHF
>TRBJ2-5|15|TRBV15
CATSRDLLIKETQYF
>TRBJ1-4|14|TRBV7-8
CASSLRGFNEKLFF
>TRBJ2-5|14|TRBV5-1
CASSPASVQETQYF
>TRBJ2-7|13|TRBV6-5
CASSYTPNSEQYF
>TRBJ2-7|14|TRBV10-3
CAISETGGPYEQYF
>TRBJ2-5|13|TRBV27
CASRGTVQETQYF
>TRBJ1-2|15|TRBV2
CASSAGGGIIYGYTF
>TRBJ2-7|12|TRBV5-4
CASSLDRGEQYF
>TRBJ1-4|13|TRBV5-1
CASSLAGGEKLFF
>TRBJ1-5|16|TRBV6-1
CASSEVGRGGGQPQHF
>TRBJ2-1|15|TRBV5-1
CASSLTGLNNNEQFF
>TRBJ2-2|13|TRBV27
CASSFLRTGELFF
>TRBJ2-7|15|TRBV28
CASSPFRGEVYEQYF
>TRBJ1-5|13|TRBV27
CASSLKADQPQHF
>TRBJ2-1|13|TRBV10-3
CAISVRSGNEQFF
>TRBJ1-1|14|TRBV5-6
CASSLDRGNTEAFF
>TRBJ1-4|16|TRBV28
CASSSFDRGTNEKLFF
>TRBJ1-1|13|TRBV5-1
CASTTGLNTEAFF
>TRBJ2-5|13|TRBV18
CASSSTLQETQYF
>TRBJ2-1|15|TRBV5-1
CASSFDGSSYNEQFF
>TRBJ2-3|14|TRBV5-6
CASSLLRGTDTQYF
>TRBJ1-2|11|TRBV7-2
CASSSYYGYTF
>TRBJ2-7|14|TRBV9
CASSPARASGEQYF
>TRBJ1-2|15|TRBV4-1
CASSQGRDSHYGYTF
>TRBJ1-5|15|TRBV15
CATSRDLGGNQPQHF
>TRBJ2-7|16|TRBV14
CASSQAPSGGAIAQYF
>TRBJ2-7|15|TRBV4-2
CASSQDTGGRFEQYF
>TRBJ2-5|15|TRBV6-8
CASSNNGGARETQYF
>TRBJ2-7|13|TRBV11-2
CASSLVFRVEQYF
>TRBJ2-5|15|TRBV12-5
CASGFGRPYGETQYF
>TRBJ2-7|19|TRBV14
CASSQVGGGRALLTYEQYF
>TRBJ1-6|14|TRBV5-1
CASSLGRSNSPLHF
>TRBJ1-1|16|TRBV6-5
CASSYAALGTGGEAFF
>TRBJ1-4|17|TRBV11-3
CASSLGVGTPTNEKLFF
>TRBJ2-1|15|TRBV5-6
CASSLDRTVSNEQFF
>TRBJ1-2|14|TRBV13
CASSLLTRDYGYTF
>TRBJ2-6|15|TRBV6-6
CASTTSGSGANVLTF
>TRBJ2-7|12|TRBV30
CAWTPQGYEQYF
>TRBJ1-1|13|TRBV6-5
CASSWTVNTEAFF
>TRBJ1-2|16|TRBV5-1
CASSQGTGYFNYGYTF
>TRBJ1-6|16|TRBV7-4
CASSLKRFVKNSPLHF
>TRBJ2-3|16|TRBV19
CASSIHGGPSTDTQYF
>TRBJ1-1|14|TRBV5-1
CASSLTAGNTEAFF